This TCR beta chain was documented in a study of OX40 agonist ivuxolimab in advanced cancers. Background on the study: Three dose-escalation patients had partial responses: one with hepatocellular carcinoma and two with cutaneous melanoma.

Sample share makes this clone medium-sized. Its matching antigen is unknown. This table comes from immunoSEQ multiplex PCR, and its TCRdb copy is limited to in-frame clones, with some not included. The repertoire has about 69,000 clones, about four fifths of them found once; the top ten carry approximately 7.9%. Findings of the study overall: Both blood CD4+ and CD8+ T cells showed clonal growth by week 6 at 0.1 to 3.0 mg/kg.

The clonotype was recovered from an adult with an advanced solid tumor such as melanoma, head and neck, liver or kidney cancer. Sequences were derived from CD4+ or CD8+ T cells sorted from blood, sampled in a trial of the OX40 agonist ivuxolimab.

The DNA for the CDR3 is TGCAGCGTTGAAGAACTAGGGGGCCTTGGCTACACCTTC. This translates into CSVEELGGLGYTF. The V gene is TRBV29-1, the J gene TRBJ1-2; the match to TRBD1 covers 7 bases. The germline CDR1 and CDR2 sequences are SQVTM and ANQGSEA. The CDR3 length is 13 residues. The V gene end was trimmed by 0 bases and the J gene end by 7 bases; junction bases not matched to a gene: 5.